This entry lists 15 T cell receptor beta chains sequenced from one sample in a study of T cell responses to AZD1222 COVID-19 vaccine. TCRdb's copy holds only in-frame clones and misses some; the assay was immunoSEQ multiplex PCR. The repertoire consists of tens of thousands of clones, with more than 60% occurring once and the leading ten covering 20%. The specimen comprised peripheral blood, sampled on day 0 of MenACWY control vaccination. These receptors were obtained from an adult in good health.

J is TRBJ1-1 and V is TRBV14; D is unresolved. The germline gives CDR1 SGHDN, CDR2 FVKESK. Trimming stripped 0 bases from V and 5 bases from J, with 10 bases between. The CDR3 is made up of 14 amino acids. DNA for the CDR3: TGTGCCAGCAGCCAAGATGGAAGGAGAACTGAAGCTTTCTTT. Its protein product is CASSQDGRRTEAFF.

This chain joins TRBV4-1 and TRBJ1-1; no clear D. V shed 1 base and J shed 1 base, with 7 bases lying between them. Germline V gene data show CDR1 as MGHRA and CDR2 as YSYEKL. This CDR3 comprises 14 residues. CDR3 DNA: TGCGCCAGCAGCCAAGGGACGGCGAACACTGAAGCTTTCTTT. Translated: CASSQGTANTEAFF.

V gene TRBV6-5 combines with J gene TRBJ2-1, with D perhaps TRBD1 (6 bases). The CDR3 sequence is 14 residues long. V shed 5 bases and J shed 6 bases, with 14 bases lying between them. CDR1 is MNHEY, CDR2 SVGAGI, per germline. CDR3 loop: CASSKARGVNEQFF. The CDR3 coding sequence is TGTGCCAGCAGTAAGGCCAGGGGAGTCAATGAGCAGTTCTTC.

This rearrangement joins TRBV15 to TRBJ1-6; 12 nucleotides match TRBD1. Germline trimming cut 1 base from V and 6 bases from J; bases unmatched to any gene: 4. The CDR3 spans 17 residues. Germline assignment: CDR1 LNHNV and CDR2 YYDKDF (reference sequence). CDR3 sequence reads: CATSRGGQGARNSPLHF. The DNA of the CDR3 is TGTGCCACCAGCAGAGGGGGACAGGGGGCGCGTAATTCACCCCTCCACTTT. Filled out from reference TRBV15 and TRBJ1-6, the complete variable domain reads DAMVIQNPRYQVTQFGKPVTLSCSQTLNHNVMYWYQQKSSQAPKLLFHYYDKDFNNEADTPDNFQSRRPNTSFCFLDIRSPGLGDTAMYLCATSRGGQGARNSPLHFGNGTRLTVT.

The CDR3 is CASSSGVMLLGEQYF. The CDR3 coding sequence is TGTGCCAGCAGCTCCGGGGTCATGCTACTGGGAGAGCAGTACTTC. The chain has TRBV7-6 and TRBJ2-7; tentative D call: TRBD2 (5 bases). V shed 4 bases and J shed 7 bases, with 20 bases lying between them. CDR1 is SGHVS, CDR2 FNYEAQ, per germline. This CDR3 has 15 amino acids.

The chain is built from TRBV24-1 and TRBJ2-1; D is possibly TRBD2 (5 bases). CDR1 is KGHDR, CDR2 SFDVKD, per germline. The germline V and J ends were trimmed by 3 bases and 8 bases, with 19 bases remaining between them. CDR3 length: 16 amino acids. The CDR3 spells CATSDPSGGLGYEQFF. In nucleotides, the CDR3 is TGTGCCACCAGTGATCCGAGCGGTGGTCTGGGGTATGAGCAGTTCTTC.

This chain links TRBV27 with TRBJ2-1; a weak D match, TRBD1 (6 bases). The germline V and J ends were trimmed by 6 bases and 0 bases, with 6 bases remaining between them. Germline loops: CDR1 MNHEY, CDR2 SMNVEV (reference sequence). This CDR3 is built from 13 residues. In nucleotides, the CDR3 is TGTGCCAGCAGACAGGGCTCCTACAATGAGCAGTTCTTC. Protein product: CASRQGSYNEQFF.

CDR3 loop: CSVKGGTGNQPQHF. For the CDR3, the DNA is TGCAGCGTCAAAGGGGGGACAGGCAATCAGCCCCAGCATTTT. The chain couples TRBV29-1 to TRBJ1-5, with 7 bases identical to TRBD1. The CDR3 has 14 amino acids. V lost 6 bases, J lost 2 bases, and 7 bases stayed unmatched. Germline CDR1 is SQVTM and CDR2 is ANQGSEA.

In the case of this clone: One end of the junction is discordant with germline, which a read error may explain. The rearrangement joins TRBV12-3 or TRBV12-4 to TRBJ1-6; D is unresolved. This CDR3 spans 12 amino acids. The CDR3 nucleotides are TGTGCCAGCAGTTTTTCAGATTCTCCCCTCCACTTT. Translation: CASSFSDSPLHF.

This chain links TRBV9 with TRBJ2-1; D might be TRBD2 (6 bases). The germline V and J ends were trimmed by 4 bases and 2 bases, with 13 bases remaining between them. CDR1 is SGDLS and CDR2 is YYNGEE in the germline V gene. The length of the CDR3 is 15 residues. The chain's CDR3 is CASSPSGGTYNEQFF. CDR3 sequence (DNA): TGTGCCAGCAGCCCCTCCGGCGGGACCTACAATGAGCAGTTCTTC. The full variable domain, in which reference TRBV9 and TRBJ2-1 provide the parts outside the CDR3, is DSGVTQTPKHLITATGQRVTLRCSPRSGDLSVYWYQQSLDQGLQFLIQYYNGEERAKGNILERFSAQQFPDLHSELNLSSLELGDSALYFCASSPSGGTYNEQFFGPGTRLTVL.

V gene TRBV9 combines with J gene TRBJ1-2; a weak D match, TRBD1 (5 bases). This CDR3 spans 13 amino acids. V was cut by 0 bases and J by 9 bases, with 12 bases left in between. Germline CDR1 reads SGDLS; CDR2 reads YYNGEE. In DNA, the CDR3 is TGTGCCAGCAGCGTAGCCCCAGAGGGGAGCTACACCTTC. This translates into CASSVAPEGSYTF.

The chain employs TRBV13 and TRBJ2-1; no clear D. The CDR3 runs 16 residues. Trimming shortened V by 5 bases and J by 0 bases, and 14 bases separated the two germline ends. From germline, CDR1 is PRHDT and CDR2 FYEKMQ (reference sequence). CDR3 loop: CASSLYVGSSYNEQFF. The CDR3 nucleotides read TGTGCCAGCAGCCTCTATGTGGGAAGCTCCTACAATGAGCAGTTCTTC.

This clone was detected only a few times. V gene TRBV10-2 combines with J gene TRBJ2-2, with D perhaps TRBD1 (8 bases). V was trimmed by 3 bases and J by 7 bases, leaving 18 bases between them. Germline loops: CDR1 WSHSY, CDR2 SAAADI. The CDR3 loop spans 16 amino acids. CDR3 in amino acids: CASSDPGQGGSGELFF. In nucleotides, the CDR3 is TGCGCCAGCAGTGATCCCGGACAGGGCGGGAGCGGGGAGCTGTTTTTT.

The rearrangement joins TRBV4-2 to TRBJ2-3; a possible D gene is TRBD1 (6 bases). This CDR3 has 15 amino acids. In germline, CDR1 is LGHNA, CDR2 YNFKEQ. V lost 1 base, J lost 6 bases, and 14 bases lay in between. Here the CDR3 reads CASSQGQGSADTQYF. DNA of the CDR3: TGTGCCAGCAGCCAAGGCCAGGGGTCCGCTGATACGCAGTATTTT.

Here the CDR3 DNA reads TGTGCCTGGAGCCGGGGGGCCTACGAGCAGTACTTC. Protein product: CAWSRGAYEQYF. The genes are TRBV30 and TRBJ2-7; 7 bases align to TRBD2. V lost 3 bases, J lost 2 bases, and 1 base stayed unmatched. From germline, CDR1 is GTSNPN and CDR2 SVGIG (reference sequence). There are 12 residues in the CDR3.